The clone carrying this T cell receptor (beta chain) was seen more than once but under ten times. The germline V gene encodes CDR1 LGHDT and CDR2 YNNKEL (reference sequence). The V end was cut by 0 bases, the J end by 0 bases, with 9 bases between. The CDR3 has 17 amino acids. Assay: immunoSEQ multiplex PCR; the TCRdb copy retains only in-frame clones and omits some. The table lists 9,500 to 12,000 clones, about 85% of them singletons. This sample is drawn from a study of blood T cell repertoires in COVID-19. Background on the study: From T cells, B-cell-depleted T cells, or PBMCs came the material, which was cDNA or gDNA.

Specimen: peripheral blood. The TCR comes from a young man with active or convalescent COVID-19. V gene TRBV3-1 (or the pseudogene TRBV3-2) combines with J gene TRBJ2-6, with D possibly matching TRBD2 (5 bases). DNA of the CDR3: TGTGCCAGCAGCCAAGAGGACTCTAACTCTGGGGCCAACGTCCTGACTTTC. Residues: CASSQEDSNSGANVLTF.